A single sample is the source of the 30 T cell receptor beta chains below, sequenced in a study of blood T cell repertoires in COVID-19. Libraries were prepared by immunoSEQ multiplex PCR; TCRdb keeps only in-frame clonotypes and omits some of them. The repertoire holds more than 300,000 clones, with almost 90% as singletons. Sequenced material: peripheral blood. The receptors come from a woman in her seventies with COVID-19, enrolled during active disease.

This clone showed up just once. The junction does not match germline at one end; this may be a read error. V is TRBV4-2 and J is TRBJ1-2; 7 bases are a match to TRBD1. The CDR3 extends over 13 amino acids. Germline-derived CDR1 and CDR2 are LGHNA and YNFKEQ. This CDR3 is CASSQEKRTGWNF. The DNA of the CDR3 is TGTGCCAGCAGCCAAGAGAAAAGGACAGGATGGAACTTC.

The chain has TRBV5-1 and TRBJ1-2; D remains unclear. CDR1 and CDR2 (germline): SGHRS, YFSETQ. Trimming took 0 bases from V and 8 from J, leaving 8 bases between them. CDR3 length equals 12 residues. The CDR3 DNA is TGCGCCAGCAGCTTGGCCACACAAGGCTACACCTTC. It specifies CASSLATQGYTF.

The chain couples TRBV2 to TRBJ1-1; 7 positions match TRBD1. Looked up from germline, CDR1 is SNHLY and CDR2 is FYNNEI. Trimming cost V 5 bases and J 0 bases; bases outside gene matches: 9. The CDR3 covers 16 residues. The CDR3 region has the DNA TGTGCCAGCAGTCGAACCCGACAGGGAATGAACACTGAAGCTTTCTTT. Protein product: CASSRTRQGMNTEAFF.

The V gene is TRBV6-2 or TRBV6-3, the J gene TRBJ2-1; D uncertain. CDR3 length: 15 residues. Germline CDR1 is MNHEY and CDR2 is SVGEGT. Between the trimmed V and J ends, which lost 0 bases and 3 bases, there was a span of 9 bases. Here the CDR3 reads CASSYSMRSYNEQFF. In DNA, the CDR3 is TGTGCCAGCAGTTACTCGATGCGGAGCTACAATGAGCAGTTCTTC.

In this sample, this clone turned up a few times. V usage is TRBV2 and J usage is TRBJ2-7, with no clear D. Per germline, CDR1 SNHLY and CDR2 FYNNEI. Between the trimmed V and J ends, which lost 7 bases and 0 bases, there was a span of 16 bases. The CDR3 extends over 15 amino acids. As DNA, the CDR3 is TGTGCCAGCACCGGTAGTGAGAGCCTCTCCTACGAGCAGTACTTC. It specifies CASTGSESLSYEQYF.

The CDR3 region is CSGSGTGNGYTF. The CDR3 DNA reads as TGCAGCGGTTCCGGGACAGGGAATGGCTACACCTTC. The chain uses TRBV29-1 and TRBJ1-2; 9 bases map to TRBD1. CDR3 length equals 12 residues. From germline, CDR1 is SQVTM and CDR2 ANQGSEA. Germline trimming cut 7 bases from V and 6 bases from J; bases unmatched to any gene: 6.

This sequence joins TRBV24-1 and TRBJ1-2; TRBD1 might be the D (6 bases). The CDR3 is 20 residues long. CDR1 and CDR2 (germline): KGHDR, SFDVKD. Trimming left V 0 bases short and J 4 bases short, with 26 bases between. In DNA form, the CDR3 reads TGTGCCACCAGTGATTTGCCCGGCGCTTGGTCAGGGGCCCTCGGCTATGGCTACACCTTC. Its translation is CATSDLPGAWSGALGYGYTF.

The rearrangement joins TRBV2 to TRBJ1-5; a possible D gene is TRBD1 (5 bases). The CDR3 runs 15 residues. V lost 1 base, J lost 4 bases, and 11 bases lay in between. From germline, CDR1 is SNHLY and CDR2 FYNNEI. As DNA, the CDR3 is TGTGCCAGCAGTGAAGGAAAAAGGGGAAATCAGCCCCAGCATTTT. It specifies CASSEGKRGNQPQHF.

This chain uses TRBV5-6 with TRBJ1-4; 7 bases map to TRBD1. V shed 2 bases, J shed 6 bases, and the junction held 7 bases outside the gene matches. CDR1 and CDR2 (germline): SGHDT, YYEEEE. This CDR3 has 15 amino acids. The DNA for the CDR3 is TGTGCCAGCAGCTTCACGGACAGGCGAGATGAAAAACTGTTTTTT. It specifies CASSFTDRRDEKLFF. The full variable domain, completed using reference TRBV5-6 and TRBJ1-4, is DAGVTQSPTHLIKTRGQQVTLRCSPKSGHDTVSWYQQALGQGPQFIFQYYEEEERQRGNFPDRFSGHQFPNYSSELNVNALLLGDSALYLCASSFTDRRDEKLFFGSGTQLSVL.

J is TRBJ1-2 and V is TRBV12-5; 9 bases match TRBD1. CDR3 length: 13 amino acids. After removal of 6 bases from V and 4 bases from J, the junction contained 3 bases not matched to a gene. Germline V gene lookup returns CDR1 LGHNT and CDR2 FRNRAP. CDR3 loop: CASGWTGVYGYTF. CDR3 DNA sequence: TGTGCTAGTGGCTGGACAGGGGTCTATGGCTACACCTTC.

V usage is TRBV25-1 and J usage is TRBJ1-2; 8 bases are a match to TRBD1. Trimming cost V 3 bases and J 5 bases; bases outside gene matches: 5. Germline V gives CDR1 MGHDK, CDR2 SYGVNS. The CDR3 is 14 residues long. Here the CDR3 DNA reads TGTGCCAGCAGTGAGTTAACAGGGGGATATGGCTACACCTTC. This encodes CASSELTGGYGYTF.

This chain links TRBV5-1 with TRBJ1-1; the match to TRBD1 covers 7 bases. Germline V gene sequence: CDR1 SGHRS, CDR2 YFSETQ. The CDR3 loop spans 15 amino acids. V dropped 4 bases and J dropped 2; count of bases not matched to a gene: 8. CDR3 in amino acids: CASSAEGQPNTEAFF. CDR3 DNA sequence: TGCGCCAGCAGCGCGGAGGGACAGCCAAACACTGAAGCTTTCTTT.

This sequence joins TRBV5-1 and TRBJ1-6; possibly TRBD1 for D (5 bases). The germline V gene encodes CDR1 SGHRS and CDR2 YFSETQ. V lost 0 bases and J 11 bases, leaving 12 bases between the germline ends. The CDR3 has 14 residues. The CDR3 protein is CASSLGTTDTPLHF. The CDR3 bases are TGCGCCAGCAGCTTGGGGACAACGGATACACCCCTCCACTTT.

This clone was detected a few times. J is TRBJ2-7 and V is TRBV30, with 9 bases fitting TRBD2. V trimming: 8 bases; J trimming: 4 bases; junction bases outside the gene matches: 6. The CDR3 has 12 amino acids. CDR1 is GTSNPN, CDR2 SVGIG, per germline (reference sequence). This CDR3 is CAGSSGAYEQYF. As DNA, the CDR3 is TGTGCCGGATCTAGCGGGGCTTACGAGCAGTACTTC.

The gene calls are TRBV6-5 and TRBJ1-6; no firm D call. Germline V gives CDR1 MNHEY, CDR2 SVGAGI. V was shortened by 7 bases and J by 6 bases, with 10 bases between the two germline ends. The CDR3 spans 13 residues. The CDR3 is CASTPSSNSPLHF. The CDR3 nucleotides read TGTGCCAGCACCCCGTCTAGTAATTCACCCCTCCACTTT.

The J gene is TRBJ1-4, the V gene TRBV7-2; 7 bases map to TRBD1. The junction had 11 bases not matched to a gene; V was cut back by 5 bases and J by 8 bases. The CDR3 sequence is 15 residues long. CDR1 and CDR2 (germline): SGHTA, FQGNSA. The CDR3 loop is CASSLRQGVGEKLFF. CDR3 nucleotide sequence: TGTGCCAGCAGCCTTAGACAGGGAGTGGGGGAAAAACTGTTTTTT.

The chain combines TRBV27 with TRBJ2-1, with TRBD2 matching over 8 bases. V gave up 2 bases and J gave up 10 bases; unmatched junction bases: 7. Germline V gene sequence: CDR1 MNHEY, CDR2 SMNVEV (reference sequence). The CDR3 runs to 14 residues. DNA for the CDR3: TGTGCCAGCAGTTTAGGGGGACTAGTAGGCGAGCAGTTCTTC. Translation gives CASSLGGLVGEQFF.

The CDR3 spells CASSNPPGHSNYGYTF. The DNA of the CDR3 is TGTGCCAGCAGCAACCCCCCTGGACACAGTAACTATGGCTACACCTTC. The chain recombines TRBV21-1 with TRBJ1-2; the tabulated D call, TRBD1, remains unverified against the DNA. TRBV21-1 represents a pseudogene. The CDR3 extends over 16 amino acids.

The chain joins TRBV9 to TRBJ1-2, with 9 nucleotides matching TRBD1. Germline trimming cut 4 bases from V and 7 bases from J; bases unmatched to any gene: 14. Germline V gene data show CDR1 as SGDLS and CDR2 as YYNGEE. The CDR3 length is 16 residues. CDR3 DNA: TGTGCCAGCAGCCCGGAACAGGGGGCCCTTTCTAGTGGCTACACCTTC. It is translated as CASSPEQGALSSGYTF.

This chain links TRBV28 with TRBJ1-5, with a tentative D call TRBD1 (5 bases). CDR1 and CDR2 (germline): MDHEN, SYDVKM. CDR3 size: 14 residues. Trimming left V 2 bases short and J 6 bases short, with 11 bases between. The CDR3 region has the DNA TGTGCCAGCAGTTTAGTGCAGGGAAGTCAGCCCCAGCATTTT. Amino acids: CASSLVQGSQPQHF.

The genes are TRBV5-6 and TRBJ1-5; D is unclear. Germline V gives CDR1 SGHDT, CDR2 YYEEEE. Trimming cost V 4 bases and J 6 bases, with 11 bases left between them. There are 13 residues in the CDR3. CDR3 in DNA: TGTGCCAGCAGCAAGGGAGCGGGTCAGCCCCAGCATTTT. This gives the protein CASSKGAGQPQHF.

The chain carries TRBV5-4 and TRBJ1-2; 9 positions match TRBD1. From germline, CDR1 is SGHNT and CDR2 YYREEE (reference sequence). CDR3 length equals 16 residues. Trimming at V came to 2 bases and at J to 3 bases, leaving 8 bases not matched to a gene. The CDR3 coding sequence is TGTGCCAGCAGCTTCGGGACAGGGCGCGTAGACTATGGCTACACCTTC. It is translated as CASSFGTGRVDYGYTF. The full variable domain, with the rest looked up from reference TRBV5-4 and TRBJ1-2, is ETGVTQSPTHLIKTRGQQVTLRCSSQSGHNTVSWYQQALGQGPQFIFQYYREEENGRGNFPPRFSGLQFPNYSSELNVNALELDDSALYLCASSFGTGRVDYGYTFGSGTRLTVV.

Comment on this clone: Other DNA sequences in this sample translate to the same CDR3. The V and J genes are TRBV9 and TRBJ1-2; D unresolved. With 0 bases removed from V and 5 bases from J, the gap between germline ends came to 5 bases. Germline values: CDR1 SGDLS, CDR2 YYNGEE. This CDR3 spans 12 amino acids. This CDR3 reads CASSVGRYGYTF. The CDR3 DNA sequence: TGTGCCAGCAGCGTAGGTAGATATGGCTACACCTTC.

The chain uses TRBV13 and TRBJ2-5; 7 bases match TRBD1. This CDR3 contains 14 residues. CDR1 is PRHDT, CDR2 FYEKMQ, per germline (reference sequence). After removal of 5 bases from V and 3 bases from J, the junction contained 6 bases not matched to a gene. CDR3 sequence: CASSPTGLEETQYF. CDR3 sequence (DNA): TGTGCCAGCAGCCCGACAGGGCTTGAAGAGACCCAGTACTTC.

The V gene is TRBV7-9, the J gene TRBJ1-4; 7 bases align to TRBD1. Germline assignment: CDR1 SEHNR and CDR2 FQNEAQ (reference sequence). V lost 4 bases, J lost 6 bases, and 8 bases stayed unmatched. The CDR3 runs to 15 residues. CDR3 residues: CASSSDREYDEKLFF. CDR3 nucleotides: TGTGCCAGCAGCTCTGACAGGGAATACGATGAAAAACTGTTTTTT.

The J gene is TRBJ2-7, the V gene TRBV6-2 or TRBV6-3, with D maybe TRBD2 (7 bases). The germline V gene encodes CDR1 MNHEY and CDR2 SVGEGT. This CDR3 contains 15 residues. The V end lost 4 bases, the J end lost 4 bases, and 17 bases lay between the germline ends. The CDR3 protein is CASSWLGLGGYEQYF. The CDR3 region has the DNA TGTGCCAGCAGTTGGCTTGGACTAGGGGGTTACGAGCAGTACTTC.

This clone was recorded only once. The CDR3 DNA reads TGCGCCAGCAGCTTGGGGACAGCGGGGGCCGGGGAGCTGTTTTTT. Translation: CASSLGTAGAGELFF. The chain uses TRBV5-1 and TRBJ2-2; TRBD2 aligns across 8 bases. Germline V CDR1 and CDR2: SGHRS, YFSETQ. The CDR3 has 15 residues. The trim removed 0 bases at V and 6 bases at J, leaving 4 bases unmatched.

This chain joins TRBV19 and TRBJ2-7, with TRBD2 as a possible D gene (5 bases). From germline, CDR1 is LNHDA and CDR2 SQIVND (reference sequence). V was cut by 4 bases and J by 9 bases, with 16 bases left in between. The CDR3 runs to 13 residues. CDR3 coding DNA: TGTGCCAGTAGTACCCGGGAAATCCCTACGCAGTACTTC. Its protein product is CASSTREIPTQYF.

DNA of the CDR3: TGTGCCAGCTCACTACGCGATTGGACAGGGTTGAACACTGAAGCTTTCTTT. It specifies CASSLRDWTGLNTEAFF. This rearrangement joins TRBV18 to TRBJ1-1; 8 bases agree with TRBD1. J was trimmed by 0 bases and V by 4 bases; bases with no gene match: 10. This CDR3 is built from 17 residues. CDR1 and CDR2 (germline): KGHSH, LQKENI.

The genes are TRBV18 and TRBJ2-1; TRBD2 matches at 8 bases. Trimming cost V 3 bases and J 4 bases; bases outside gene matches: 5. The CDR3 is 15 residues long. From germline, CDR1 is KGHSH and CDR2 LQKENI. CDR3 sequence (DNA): TGTGCCAGCTCACCGTCGGGGGGGCTGTACAATGAGCAGTTCTTC. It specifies CASSPSGGLYNEQFF. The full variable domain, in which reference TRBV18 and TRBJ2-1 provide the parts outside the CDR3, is NAGVMQNPRHLVRRRGQEARLRCSPMKGHSHVYWYRQLPEEGLKFMVYLQKENIIDESGMPKERFSAEFPKEGPSILRIQQVVRGDSAAYFCASSPSGGLYNEQFFGPGTRLTVL.